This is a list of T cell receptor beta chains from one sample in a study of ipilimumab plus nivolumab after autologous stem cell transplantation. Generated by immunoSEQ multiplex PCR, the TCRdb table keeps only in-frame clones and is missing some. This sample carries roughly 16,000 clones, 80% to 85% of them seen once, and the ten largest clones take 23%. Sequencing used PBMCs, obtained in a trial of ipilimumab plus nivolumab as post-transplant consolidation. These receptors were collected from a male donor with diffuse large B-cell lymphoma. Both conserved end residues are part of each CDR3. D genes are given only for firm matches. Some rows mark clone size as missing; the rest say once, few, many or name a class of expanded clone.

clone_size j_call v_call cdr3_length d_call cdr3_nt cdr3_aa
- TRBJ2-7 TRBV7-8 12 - TGTGCCAGCAGCTATAGCTCCTACGAGCAGTACTTC CASSYSSYEQYF
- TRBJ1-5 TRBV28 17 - TGTGCCACTAAAAAAAGAGGATGGACTAATAGCAATCAGCCCCAGCATTTT CATKKRGWTNSNQPQHF
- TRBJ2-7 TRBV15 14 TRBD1 TGTGCCACCAGCAGGGACAGGGGGGGCTACGAGCAGTACTTC CATSRDRGGYEQYF
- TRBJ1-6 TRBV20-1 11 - TGCAGTGCTAGAGTGAGTTCACCCCTCCACTTT CSARVSSPLHF
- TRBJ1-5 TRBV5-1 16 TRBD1 TGCGCCAGCAGCGCAGGGACAGGGGCGGGAAATCAGCCCCAGCATTTT CASSAGTGAGNQPQHF
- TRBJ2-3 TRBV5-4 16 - TGTGCCAGCAGCTTGGGACAGACTCCTAGCACAGATACGCAGTATTTT CASSLGQTPSTDTQYF
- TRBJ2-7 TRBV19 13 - TGTGCCAGTAGTATAGACAACGGATACGAGCAGTACTTC CASSIDNGYEQYF
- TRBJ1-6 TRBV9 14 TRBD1 TGTGCCAGCAGCGGGACAGGGGTTAATTCACCCCTCCACTTT CASSGTGVNSPLHF
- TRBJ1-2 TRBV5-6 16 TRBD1 TGTGCCAGCAGCTTGGGACCGGGACAGGGGGGATATGGCTACACCTTC CASSLGPGQGGYGYTF
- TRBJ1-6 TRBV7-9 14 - TGTGCCAGCAGCTTAGAGCAGGGGAATTCACCCCTCCACTTT CASSLEQGNSPLHF
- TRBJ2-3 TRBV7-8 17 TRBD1 TGTGCCAGCAGCAAGACCAACCCGGGACAGGCTGCAGATACGCAGTATTTT CASSKTNPGQAADTQYF
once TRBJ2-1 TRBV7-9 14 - TGTGCCAGTACCCGGGACGGAACGCAGGGTGAGCAGTTCTTC CASTRDGTQGEQFF
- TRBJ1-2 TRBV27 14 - TGTGCCAGCAAAGCCGGGGGGAGAAACTATGGCTACACCTTC CASKAGGRNYGYTF
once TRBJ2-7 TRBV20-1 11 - TGCAGTGCCCTGAGGGGCCACGAGCAGTACTTC CSALRGHEQYF
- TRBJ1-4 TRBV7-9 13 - TGTGCCAGCAGCTTAGGAGGGGGGGAAAAACTGTTTTTT CASSLGGGEKLFF
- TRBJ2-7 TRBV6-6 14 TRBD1 TGTGCCAGCAGTTTCCCGGGACAGGGCTACGAGCAGTACTTC CASSFPGQGYEQYF
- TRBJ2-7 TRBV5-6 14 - TGTGCCAGCAGCTTGATTTTCGGGGCGGTCGAGCAGTACTTC CASSLIFGAVEQYF
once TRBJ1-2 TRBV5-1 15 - TGCGCCAGCAGCTTGACGGCAGGAGCTAACTATGGCTACACCTTC CASSLTAGANYGYTF
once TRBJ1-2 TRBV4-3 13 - TGCGCCAGCAGCCAAGAGCCGGGTTACGGCTACACCTTC CASSQEPGYGYTF
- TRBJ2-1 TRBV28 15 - TGTGCCAGCGTGTGGGGGTCGAGCTCCTACAATGAGCAGTTCTTC CASVWGSSSYNEQFF
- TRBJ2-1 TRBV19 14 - TGTGCCAGTAGTATCTGGGCCGGGAACCATGAGCAGTTCTTC CASSIWAGNHEQFF
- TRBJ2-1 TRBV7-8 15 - TGTGCCAGCAGCCCGCGGTGGGAATCCTACAATGAGCAGTTCTTC CASSPRWESYNEQFF
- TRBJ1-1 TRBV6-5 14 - TGTGCCAGCAGTTACGACAGACTGAACACTGAAGCTTTCTTT CASSYDRLNTEAFF
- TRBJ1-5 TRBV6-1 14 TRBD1 TGTGCCAGCAGCCCCGACAGGGGGGGACAGCCCCAGCATTTT CASSPDRGGQPQHF
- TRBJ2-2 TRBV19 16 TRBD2 TGTGCCAGTCGCGGGACTAGCGGGGGATTCACCGGGGAGCTGTTTTTT CASRGTSGGFTGELFF
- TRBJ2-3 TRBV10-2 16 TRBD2 TGCGCCAGCAGTGAGTCCGGTAGCGGGGGGACAGATACGCAGTATTTT CASSESGSGGTDTQYF
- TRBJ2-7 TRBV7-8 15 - TGTGCCAGCAGCTTAGGATCTGACAGCTTCTACGAGCAGTACTTC CASSLGSDSFYEQYF
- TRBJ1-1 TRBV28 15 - TGTGCCAGCAGTTTAATAGGGGAGGCGGGGACTGAAGCTTTCTTT CASSLIGEAGTEAFF
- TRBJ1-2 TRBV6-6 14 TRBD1 TGTGCCAGCAGTCCCCCAGGGGGAGGTGATGGCTACACCTTC CASSPPGGGDGYTF
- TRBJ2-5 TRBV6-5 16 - TGTGCCAGCAGTTACTCGGGGGGAGCGTCGCAAGAGACCCAGTACTTC CASSYSGGASQETQYF
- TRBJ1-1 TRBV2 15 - TGTGCCAGCAGAACGTTGCGGGGGCGGAACACTGAAGCTTTCTTT CASRTLRGRNTEAFF
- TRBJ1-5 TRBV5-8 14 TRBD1 TGTGCCAGCAGCCCGGACAGGGAGCGTCAGCCCCAGCATTTT CASSPDRERQPQHF
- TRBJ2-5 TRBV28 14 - TGTGCCAGCCTACGGGGGAGTGAACAAGAGACCCAGTACTTC CASLRGSEQETQYF
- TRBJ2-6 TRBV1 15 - TGCACCAGCAGTTGTGCACAAAGTCGGGCCAACGTCCTGACTTTC CTSSCAQSRANVLTF
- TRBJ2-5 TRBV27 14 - TGTGCCAGCAGTGGGCCAGGGGAAAAAGAGACCCAGTACTTC CASSGPGEKETQYF
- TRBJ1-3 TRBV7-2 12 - TGTGCCAGCAGCTTAGATCAATCCACCATATATTTT CASSLDQSTIYF
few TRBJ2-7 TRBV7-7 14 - TGTGCCACCCATGTGAAGGGGATTTCCCACGAGCAGTACTTC CATHVKGISHEQYF
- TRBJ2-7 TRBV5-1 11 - TGCGCCAGCAGCTTGGATTACGAGCAGTACTTC CASSLDYEQYF
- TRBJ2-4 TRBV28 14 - TGTGCCAGCAGTTTAGTCGCCACCGGTAACATTCAGTACTTC CASSLVATGNIQYF
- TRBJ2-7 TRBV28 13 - TGTGCCAGCAGCCTTACAGGGAGGTACGAGCAGTACTTC CASSLTGRYEQYF
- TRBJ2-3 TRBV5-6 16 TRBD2 TGTGCCAGCAGCTTCACTAGCGGGGGTTACACAGATACGCAGTATTTT CASSFTSGGYTDTQYF
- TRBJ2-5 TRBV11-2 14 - TGTGCCAGCAGCCCTCCGGCGGGCCAAGAGACCCAGTACTTC CASSPPAGQETQYF
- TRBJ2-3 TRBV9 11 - TGTGCCAGCAGCGTAGAAGATACGCAGTATTTT CASSVEDTQYF
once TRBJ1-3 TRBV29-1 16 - TGCAGCGTTGAAGACGCGGCGGGTAGCTCTGGAAACACCATATATTTT CSVEDAAGSSGNTIYF
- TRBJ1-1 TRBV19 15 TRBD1 TGTGCCAGTAGTGGGACAGGGGGCGCGTACACTGAAGCTTTCTTT CASSGTGGAYTEAFF
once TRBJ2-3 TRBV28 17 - TGTGCCAGCAGTTATGGGTCAGCGGTGGGGTTCACAGATACGCAGTATTTT CASSYGSAVGFTDTQYF
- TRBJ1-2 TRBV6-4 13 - TGTGCCAGCAGTGACTCAGGGGTGAGCGGCTACACCTTC CASSDSGVSGYTF
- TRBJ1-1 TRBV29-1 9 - TGCAGCGTTGGGTCTGAAGCTTTCTTT CSVGSEAFF
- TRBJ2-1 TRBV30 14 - TGTGCCTGGAGTGTACCTGGACGGTACAATGAGCAGTTCTTC CAWSVPGRYNEQFF
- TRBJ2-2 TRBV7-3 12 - TGTGCCAGCAGTGATAACACCGGGGAGCTGTTTTTT CASSDNTGELFF
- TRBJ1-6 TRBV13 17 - TGTGCCAGCAGCTTAGCAGGGTCGGGGCCCTATAATTCACCCCTCCACTTT CASSLAGSGPYNSPLHF
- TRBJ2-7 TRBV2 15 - TGTGCCAGCAGTGAAGGGACAGATCTGGGCTACGAGCAGTACTTC CASSEGTDLGYEQYF
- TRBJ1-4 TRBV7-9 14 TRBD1 TGTGCCAGCAGCTTACAGGACAGGGTCGAAAAACTGTTTTTT CASSLQDRVEKLFF
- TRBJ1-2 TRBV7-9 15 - TGTGCCAGCAGCTTAGTGGTACAACCTAACTATGGCTACACCTTC CASSLVVQPNYGYTF
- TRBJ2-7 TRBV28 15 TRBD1 TGTGCCAGCAGTCATCCCGGGACAGGGGCCCACGAGCAGTACTTC CASSHPGTGAHEQYF
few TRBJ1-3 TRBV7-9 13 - TGTGCCAGCAGCTCTAGACTTGGGAACACCATATATTTT CASSSRLGNTIYF